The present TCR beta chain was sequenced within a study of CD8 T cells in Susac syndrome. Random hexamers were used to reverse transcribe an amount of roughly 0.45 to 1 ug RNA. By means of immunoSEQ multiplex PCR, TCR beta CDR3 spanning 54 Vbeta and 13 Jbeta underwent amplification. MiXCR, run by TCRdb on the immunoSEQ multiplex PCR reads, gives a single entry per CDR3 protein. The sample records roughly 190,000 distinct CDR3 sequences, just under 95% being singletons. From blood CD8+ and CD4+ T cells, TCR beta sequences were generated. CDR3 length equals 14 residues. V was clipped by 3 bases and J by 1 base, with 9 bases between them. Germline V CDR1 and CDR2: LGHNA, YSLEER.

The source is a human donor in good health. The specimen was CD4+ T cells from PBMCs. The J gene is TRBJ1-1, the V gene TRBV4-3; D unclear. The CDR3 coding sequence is TGCGCCAGCAGCCAGCATGAAGGGAACACTGAAGCTTTCTTT. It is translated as CASSQHEGNTEAFF.